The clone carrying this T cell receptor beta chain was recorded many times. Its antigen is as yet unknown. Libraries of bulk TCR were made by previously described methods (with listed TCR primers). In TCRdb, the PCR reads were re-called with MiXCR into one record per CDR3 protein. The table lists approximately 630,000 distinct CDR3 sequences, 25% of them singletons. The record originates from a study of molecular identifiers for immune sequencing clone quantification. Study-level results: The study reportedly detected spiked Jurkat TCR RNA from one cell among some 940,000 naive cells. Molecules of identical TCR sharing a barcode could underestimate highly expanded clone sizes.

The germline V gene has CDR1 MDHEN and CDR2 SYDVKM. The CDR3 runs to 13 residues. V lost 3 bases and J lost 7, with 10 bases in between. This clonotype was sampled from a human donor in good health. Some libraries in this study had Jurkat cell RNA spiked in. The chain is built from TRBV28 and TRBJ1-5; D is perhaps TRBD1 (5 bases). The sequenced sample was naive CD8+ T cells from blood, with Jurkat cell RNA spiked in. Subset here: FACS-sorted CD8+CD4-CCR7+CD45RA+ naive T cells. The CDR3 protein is CASSLDTFQPQHF. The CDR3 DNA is TGTGCCAGCAGTTTGGACACGTTCCAGCCCCAGCATTTT.